The next 10 T cell receptor beta chains were all read from a single sample in a study of CD8 T cells in ankylosing spondylitis. These receptors lack a known antigen. Study-wide points: In ankylosing spondylitis blood, a motif of fewer than 10 highly homologous TCR beta variants appeared characteristic.

TCRdb ran MiXCR on the 5' RACE reads and lists one entry per CDR3 protein. This sample has roughly 350,000 distinct CDR3 sequences, with less than 10% found just once. The source material was blood, either unsorted or a sorted T cell fraction (not recorded which). All receptors derive from a male donor with ankylosing spondylitis.

This clonotype was counted ten times or more. The rearrangement uses TRBV7-2 and TRBJ2-5; 9 bases line up with TRBD1. V dropped 3 bases and J dropped 7; count of bases not matched to a gene: 3. CDR1 is SGHTA, CDR2 FQGNSA, per germline. The CDR3 runs 13 residues. CDR3 nucleotide sequence: TGTGCCAGCAGCTTTGACAGGGGGGTGACCCAGTACTTC. Translation gives CASSFDRGVTQYF. The whole variable domain, filled in from reference TRBV7-2 and TRBJ2-5, reads GAGVSQSPSNKVTEKGKDVELRCDPISGHTALYWYRQSLGQGLEFLIYFQGNSAPDKSGLPSDRFSAERTGGSVSTLTIQRTQQEDSAVYLCASSFDRGVTQYFGPGTRLLVL.

The sample holds many counts of this clonotype. V gene TRBV13 combines with J gene TRBJ2-3; D may match TRBD1 or TRBD2 (5 bases each). The germline V and J ends were trimmed by 3 bases and 8 bases, with 9 bases remaining between them. The CDR3 totals 12 residues. Germline V gene lookup returns CDR1 PRHDT and CDR2 FYEKMQ (reference sequence). Here the CDR3 reads CASSFAGGTQYF. CDR3 nucleotides: TGTGCCAGCAGCTTCGCTGGGGGTACGCAGTATTTT.

The genes are TRBV2 and TRBJ1-3; D gene uncertain. V shed 11 bases and J shed 1 base, with 12 bases lying between them. The germline gives CDR1 SNHLY, CDR2 FYNNEI. The CDR3 covers 13 residues. The CDR3 DNA follows: TGTGCCCGCTACAGTCGGTCTGGAAACACCATATATTTT. This encodes CARYSRSGNTIYF. Full variable domain (missing parts from reference TRBV2 and TRBJ1-3): EPEVTQTPSHQVTQMGQEVILRCVPISNHLYFYWYRQILGQKVEFLVSFYNNEISEKSEIFDDQFSVERPDGSNFTLKIRSTKLEDSAMYFCARYSRSGNTIYFGEGSWLTVV.

This clonotype has a count of ten or more. The V gene is TRBV7-9, the J gene TRBJ1-1; D unresolved. Germline CDR1 and CDR2: SEHNR and FQNEAQ (reference sequence). CDR3 size: 16 residues. V gave up 1 base and J gave up 8 bases, with 20 bases separating them. The CDR3 nucleotides read TGTGCCAGCAGCTTAGATATCAGCCACCCCTTCGGGGAAGCTTTCTTT. Translation: CASSLDISHPFGEAFF. Together with reference TRBV7-9 and TRBJ1-1, the CDR3 gives the full variable domain: DTGVSQNPRHKITKRGQNVTFRCDPISEHNRLYWYRQTLGQGPEFLTYFQNEAQLEKSRLLSDRFSAERPKGSFSTLEIQRTEQGDSAMYLCASSLDISHPFGEAFFGQGTRLTVV.

This clonotype was seen at least ten times. The CDR3 here is CASSYEPGHRSNQPQHF. The DNA for the CDR3 is TGTGCCAGCAGTTACGAACCGGGACACCGATCCAATCAGCCCCAGCATTTT. The chain is built from TRBV6-2 or TRBV6-3 and TRBJ1-5, with a tentative D call TRBD1 (6 bases). CDR3 size: 17 residues. Germline CDR1 reads MNHEY; CDR2 reads SVGEGT. With 2 bases removed from V and 3 bases from J, the gap between germline ends came to 17 bases.

The table lists this clonotype with a few counts. The CDR3 DNA sequence: TGTGCCAGCAGTTTATCGAAGGCCCTATCCTACGAGCAGTACTTC. It translates to CASSLSKALSYEQYF. The rearrangement joins TRBV27 to TRBJ2-7; D call uncertain. With 0 bases removed from V and 1 base from J, the gap between germline ends came to 10 bases. The V gene's germline CDR1 is MNHEY and CDR2 SMNVEV (reference sequence). The CDR3 has 15 amino acids.

The sample holds many counts of this clonotype. V and J are TRBV12-3 or TRBV12-4 and TRBJ2-4, with D unclear. CDR3 length: 13 amino acids. V shed 2 bases and J shed 6 bases, with 8 bases lying between them. The CDR3 here is CASSLSLLNIQYF. The DNA for the CDR3 is TGTGCCAGCAGTTTATCACTGTTAAACATTCAGTACTTC.

This clonotype has ten or more counts. The genes are TRBV7-6 and TRBJ1-4; the D is unclear. Germline-derived CDR1 and CDR2 are SGHVS and FNYEAQ. This CDR3 has 16 residues. Trimming stripped 4 bases from V and 1 base from J, with 13 bases between. The CDR3 is CASSYLPPGTNEKLFF. CDR3 sequence (DNA): TGTGCCAGCAGCTATTTACCTCCAGGAACTAATGAAAAACTGTTTTTT.

This clonotype came up a few times. J is TRBJ2-6 and V is TRBV28; 9 bases map to TRBD2. From germline, CDR1 is MDHEN and CDR2 SYDVKM. The CDR3 is made up of 17 amino acids. J gave up 1 base and V 2 bases, and 3 bases lay outside the gene matches. The CDR3 DNA is TGTGCCAGCAGTTTAGGGCTAGCGGGATCTGGGGCCAACGTCCTGACTTTC. This encodes CASSLGLAGSGANVLTF.

In this sample, this clonotype turned up many times. The chain combines TRBV5-1 with TRBJ2-3; TRBD2 matches 13 bases. The CDR3 contains 16 residues. V lost 4 bases and J lost 5; bases outside the gene matches: 7. Germline CDR1 reads SGHRS; CDR2 reads YFSETQ. The CDR3 loop is CASSRTSGSRIDTQYF. The CDR3 DNA reads as TGCGCCAGCAGCAGGACTAGCGGGAGCCGCATAGATACGCAGTATTTT.